This is a list of T cell receptor beta chains from one sample in a study of shared clonotypes between healthy human individuals. Assay used: immunoSEQ multiplex PCR; TCRdb lists only in-frame clones, some missing. The sample records 1,400,000 or so clones, 98% being singletons. Sample: naive CD4+ T cells sorted from blood. Source of these receptors: a man between 25 and 39 years old in good health. The CDR3 runs from the conserved cysteine through the conserved F or W. A D gene is named only where the DNA matches it firmly.

NA | 17 | TRBJ2-7 | TRBV5-6 | CASSFGVGAPSSYEQYF | TGTGCCAGCAGCTTCGGGGTAGGGGCTCCCTCATCCTACGAGCAGTACTTC
NA | 13 | TRBJ2-7 | TRBV29-1 | CSVAFTGSYEQYF | TGCAGCGTTGCCTTCACAGGGTCCTACGAGCAGTACTTC
NA | 14 | TRBJ2-3 | TRBV5-5 | CASSLVDGPDTQYF | TGTGCCAGCAGCTTGGTGGATGGGCCAGATACGCAGTATTTT
NA | 17 | TRBJ1-2 | TRBV10-3 | CAISESIVDGPVLGYTF | TGTGCCATCAGTGAGTCGATTGTGGACGGACCCGTTTTGGGCTACACCTTC
NA | 16 | TRBJ2-2 | TRBV5-1 | CASSILPGDDTGELFF | TGCGCCAGCTCCATTCTCCCGGGGGATGACACCGGGGAGCTGTTTTTT
NA | 14 | TRBJ2-6 | TRBV6-5 | CASRGAAGANVLTF | TGTGCCAGCAGGGGGGCAGCTGGGGCCAACGTCCTGACTTTC
TRBD2 | 21 | TRBJ2-1 | TRBV4-1 | CASSQEPGLAGEYSSYNEQFF | TGCGCCAGCAGCCAGGAACCGGGACTAGCGGGAGAGTACAGCTCCTACAATGAGCAGTTCTTC
NA | 13 | TRBJ2-3 | TRBV7-3 | CASSPPNGEAQYF | TGTGCCAGCAGCCCCCCCAATGGAGAGGCGCAGTATTTT
TRBD1 | 14 | TRBJ2-7 | TRBV6-1 | CASSEAGTVYEQYF | TGTGCCAGCAGTGAAGCTGGGACAGTGTACGAGCAGTACTTC
TRBD2 | 16 | TRBJ2-3 | TRBV5-1 | CASSLGLAPNTDTQYF | TGCGCCAGCAGCTTGGGACTAGCGCCTAACACAGATACGCAGTATTTT